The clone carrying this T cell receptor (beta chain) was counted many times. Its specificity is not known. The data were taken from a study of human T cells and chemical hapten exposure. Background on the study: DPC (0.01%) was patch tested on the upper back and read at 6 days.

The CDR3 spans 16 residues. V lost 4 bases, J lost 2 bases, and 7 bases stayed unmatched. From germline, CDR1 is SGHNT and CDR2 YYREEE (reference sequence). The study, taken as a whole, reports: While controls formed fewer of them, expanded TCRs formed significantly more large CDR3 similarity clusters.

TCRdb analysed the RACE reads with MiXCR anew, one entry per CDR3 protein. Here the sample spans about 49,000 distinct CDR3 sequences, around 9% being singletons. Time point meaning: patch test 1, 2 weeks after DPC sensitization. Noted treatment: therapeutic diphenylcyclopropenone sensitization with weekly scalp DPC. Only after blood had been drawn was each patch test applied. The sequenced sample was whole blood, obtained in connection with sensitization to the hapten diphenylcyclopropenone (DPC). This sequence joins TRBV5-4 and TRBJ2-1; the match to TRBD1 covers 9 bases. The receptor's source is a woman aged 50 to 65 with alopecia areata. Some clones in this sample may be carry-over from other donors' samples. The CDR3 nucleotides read TGTGCCAGCAGCGGGGGACAGGGCAGGACCTACAATGAGCAGTTCTTC. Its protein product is CASSGGQGRTYNEQFF.